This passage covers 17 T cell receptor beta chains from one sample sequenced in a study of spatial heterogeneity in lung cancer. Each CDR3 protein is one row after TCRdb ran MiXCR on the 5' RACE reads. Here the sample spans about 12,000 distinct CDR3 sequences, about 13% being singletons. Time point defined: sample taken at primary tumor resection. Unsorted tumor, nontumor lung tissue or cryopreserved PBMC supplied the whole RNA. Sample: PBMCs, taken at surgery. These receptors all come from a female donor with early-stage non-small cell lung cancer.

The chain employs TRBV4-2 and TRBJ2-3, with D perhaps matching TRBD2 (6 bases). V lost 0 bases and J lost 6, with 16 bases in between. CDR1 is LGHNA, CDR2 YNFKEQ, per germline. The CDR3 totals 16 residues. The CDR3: CASSQDEGLRLDTQYF. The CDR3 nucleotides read TGTGCCAGCAGCCAAGATGAGGGACTTCGGCTGGATACGCAGTATTTT.

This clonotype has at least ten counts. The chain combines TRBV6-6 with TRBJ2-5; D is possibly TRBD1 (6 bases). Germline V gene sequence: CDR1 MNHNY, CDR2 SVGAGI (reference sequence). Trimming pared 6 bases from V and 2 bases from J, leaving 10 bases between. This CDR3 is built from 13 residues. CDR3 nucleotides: TGTGCCAGCAGGGATCAGGGGCAAGAGACCCAGTACTTC. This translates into CASRDQGQETQYF.

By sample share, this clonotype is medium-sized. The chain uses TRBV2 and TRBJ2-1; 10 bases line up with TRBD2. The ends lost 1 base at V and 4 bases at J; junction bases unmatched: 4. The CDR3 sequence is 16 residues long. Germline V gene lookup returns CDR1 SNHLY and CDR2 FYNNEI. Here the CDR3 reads CASSEEWTSGYNEQFF. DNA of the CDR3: TGTGCCAGCAGTGAAGAATGGACTAGCGGATACAATGAGCAGTTCTTC. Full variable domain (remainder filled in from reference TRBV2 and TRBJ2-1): EPEVTQTPSHQVTQMGQEVILRCVPISNHLYFYWYRQILGQKVEFLVSFYNNEISEKSEIFDDQFSVERPDGSNFTLKIRSTKLEDSAMYFCASSEEWTSGYNEQFFGPGTRLTVL.

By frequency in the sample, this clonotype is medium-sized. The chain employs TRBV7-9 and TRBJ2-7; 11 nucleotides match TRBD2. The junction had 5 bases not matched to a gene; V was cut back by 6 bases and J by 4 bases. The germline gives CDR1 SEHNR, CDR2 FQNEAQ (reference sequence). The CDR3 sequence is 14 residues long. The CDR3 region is CASRRTSGGYEQYF. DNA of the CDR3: TGTGCCAGCAGGCGTACTAGCGGGGGTTACGAGCAGTACTTC.

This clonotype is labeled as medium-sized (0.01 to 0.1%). The CDR3, as DNA: TGTGCCATTAGCGGGGGTCCAGATACGCAGTATTTT. This codes for CAISGGPDTQYF. The J gene is TRBJ2-3, the V gene TRBV10-3; the match to TRBD2 covers 9 bases. Germline CDR1 reads ENHRY; CDR2 reads SYGVKD. V gave up 9 bases and J gave up 4 bases; unmatched junction bases: 2. The CDR3 has 12 amino acids.

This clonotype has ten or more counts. CDR3 region: CASSLTGIAGGSEQFF. Here the CDR3 DNA reads TGCGCCAGCAGCTTAACCGGAATAGCGGGAGGGAGTGAGCAGTTCTTC. The chain combines TRBV5-1 with TRBJ2-1; 11 bases are shared with TRBD2. CDR1 SGHRS and CDR2 YFSETQ come from the germline V gene. V trimming: 2 bases; J trimming: 9 bases; junction bases outside the gene matches: 10. The CDR3 is 16 residues long.

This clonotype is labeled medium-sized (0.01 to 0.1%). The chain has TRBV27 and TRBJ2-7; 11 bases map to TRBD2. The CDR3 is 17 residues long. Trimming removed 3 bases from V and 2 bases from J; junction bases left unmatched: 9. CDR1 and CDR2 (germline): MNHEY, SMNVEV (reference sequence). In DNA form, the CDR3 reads TGTGCCAGCAGTTTCTCACCCCCGGGACTAGCGGCCTACGAGCAGTACTTC. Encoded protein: CASSFSPPGLAAYEQYF.

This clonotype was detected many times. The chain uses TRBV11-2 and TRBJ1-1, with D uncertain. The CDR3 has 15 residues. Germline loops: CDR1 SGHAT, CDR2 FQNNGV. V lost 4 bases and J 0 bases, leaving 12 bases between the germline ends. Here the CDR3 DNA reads TGTGCCAGCAGCTCCAGAAGAAGCGTGAACACTGAAGCTTTCTTT. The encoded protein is CASSSRRSVNTEAFF.

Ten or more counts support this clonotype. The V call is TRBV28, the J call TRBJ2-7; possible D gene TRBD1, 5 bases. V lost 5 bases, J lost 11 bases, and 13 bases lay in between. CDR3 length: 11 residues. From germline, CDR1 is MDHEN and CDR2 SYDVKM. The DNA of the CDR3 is TGTGCCAGCAGTGGGAAGGGGCCTGAGTACTTC. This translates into CASSGKGPEYF.

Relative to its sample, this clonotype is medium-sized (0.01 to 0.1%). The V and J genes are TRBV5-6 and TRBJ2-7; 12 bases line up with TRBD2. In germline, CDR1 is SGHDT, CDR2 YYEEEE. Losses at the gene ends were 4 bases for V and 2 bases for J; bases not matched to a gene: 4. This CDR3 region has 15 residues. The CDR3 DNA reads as TGTGCCAGCAGCCTAGCGGGGGGGCCTGCCTACGAGCAGTACTTC. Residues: CASSLAGGPAYEQYF.

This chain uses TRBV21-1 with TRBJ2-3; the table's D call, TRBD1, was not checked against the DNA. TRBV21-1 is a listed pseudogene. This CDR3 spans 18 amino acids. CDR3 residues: CASSKRDRGGLEADTQYF. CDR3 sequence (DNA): TGTGCCAGCAGCAAACGGGACAGGGGAGGATTAGAAGCAGATACGCAGTATTTT.

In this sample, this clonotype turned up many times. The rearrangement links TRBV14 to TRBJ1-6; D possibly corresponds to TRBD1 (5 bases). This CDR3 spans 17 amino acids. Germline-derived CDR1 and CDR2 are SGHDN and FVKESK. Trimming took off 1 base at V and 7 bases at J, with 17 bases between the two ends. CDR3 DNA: TGTGCCAGCAGCCAAGTTTACGGGGGTCAGTTAAATTCACCCCTCCACTTT. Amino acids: CASSQVYGGQLNSPLHF.

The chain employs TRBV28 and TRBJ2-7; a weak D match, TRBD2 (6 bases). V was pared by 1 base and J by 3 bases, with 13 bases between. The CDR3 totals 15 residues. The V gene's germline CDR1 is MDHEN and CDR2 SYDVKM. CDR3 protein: CASSLYHRGIYEQYF. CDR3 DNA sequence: TGTGCCAGCAGTTTATACCACCGGGGGATCTACGAGCAGTACTTC.

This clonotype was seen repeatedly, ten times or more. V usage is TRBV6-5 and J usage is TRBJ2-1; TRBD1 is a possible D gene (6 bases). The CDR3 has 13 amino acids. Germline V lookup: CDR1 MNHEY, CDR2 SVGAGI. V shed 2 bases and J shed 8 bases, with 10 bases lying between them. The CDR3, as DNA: TGTGCCAGCAGTTACCTACAGGGTGATGAGCAGTTCTTC. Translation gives CASSYLQGDEQFF.

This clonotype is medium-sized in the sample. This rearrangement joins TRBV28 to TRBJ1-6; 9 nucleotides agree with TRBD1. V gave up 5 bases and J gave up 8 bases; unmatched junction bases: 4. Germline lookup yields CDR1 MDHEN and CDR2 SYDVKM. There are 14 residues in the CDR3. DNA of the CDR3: TGTGCCAGCAGTCCCGGGACAGGGTATTCACCCCTCCACTTT. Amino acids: CASSPGTGYSPLHF.

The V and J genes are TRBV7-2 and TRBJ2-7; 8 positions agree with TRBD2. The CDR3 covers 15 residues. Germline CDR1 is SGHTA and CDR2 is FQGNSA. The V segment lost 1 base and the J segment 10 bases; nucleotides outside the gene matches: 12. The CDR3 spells CASSLVGTRGTPQYF. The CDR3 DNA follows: TGTGCCAGCAGCTTAGTCGGGACTAGGGGAACCCCACAGTACTTC.

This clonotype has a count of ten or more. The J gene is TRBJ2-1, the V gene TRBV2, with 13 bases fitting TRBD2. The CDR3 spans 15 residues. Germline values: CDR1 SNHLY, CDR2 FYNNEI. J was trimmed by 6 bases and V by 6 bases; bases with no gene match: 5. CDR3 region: CASSTGLAGVNEQFF. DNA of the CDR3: TGTGCCAGCAGCACTGGACTAGCGGGAGTCAATGAGCAGTTCTTC.